The 23 T cell receptor beta chains below were found in one sample sequenced in a study of T cell responses to AZD1222 COVID-19 vaccine. The method was immunoSEQ multiplex PCR; TCRdb's version includes in-frame clones alone and lacks a portion of them. The data hold 150,000 to 180,000 clones, with about nine tenths observed a single time. The input for sequencing was peripheral blood, taken on day 0 of MenACWY control vaccination. The receptors shown here come from an adult in good health.

The rearrangement links TRBV28 to TRBJ2-3, with a weak D call TRBD2 (5 bases). The CDR3 is 16 residues long. In germline, CDR1 is MDHEN, CDR2 SYDVKM. With 3 bases removed from V and 8 bases from J, the gap between germline ends came to 21 bases. The CDR3 region is CASSFYEGRRDATQYF. The CDR3 DNA follows: TGTGCCAGCAGTTTTTACGAGGGCCGTAGGGATGCTACGCAGTATTTT.

This chain uses TRBV11-1 with TRBJ1-6; unclear D gene. CDR3 length: 15 amino acids. The V gene's germline CDR1 is SGHAT and CDR2 FQDESV (reference sequence). V was cut by 5 bases and J by 9 bases, with 17 bases left in between. The CDR3 region has the DNA TGTGCCAGCAGCAAGAGACCCCATGAGGGTTCACCCCTCCACTTT. Its translation is CASSKRPHEGSPLHF.

The chain combines TRBV5-8 with TRBJ1-2; a weak D match, TRBD1 (5 bases). Per the germline V gene, CDR1 is SGHTS and CDR2 is YDEGEE. This CDR3 comprises 15 residues. V lost 4 bases, J lost 1 base, and 14 bases lay in between. The CDR3 DNA reads as TGTGCCAGCAGCCCAATGGGACTTCTTAACTATGGCTACACCTTC. It codes for CASSPMGLLNYGYTF.

This clone has more than one count but fewer than ten. The chain links TRBV5-6 to TRBJ2-7; a possible D gene is TRBD1 (6 bases). Deletions cut 4 bases from V and 3 bases from J, with 17 bases between. The CDR3 consists of 15 residues. Germline loops: CDR1 SGHDT, CDR2 YYEEEE. In DNA form, the CDR3 reads TGTGCCAGCAGCCATAGGGACACGAGATTCTACGAGCAGTACTTC. Translating it yields CASSHRDTRFYEQYF.

This chain's CDR3 is CASSIEGLGSYNSPLHF. The CDR3 coding sequence is TGTGCCAGTAGTATCGAGGGGTTGGGTTCCTATAATTCACCCCTCCACTTT. This chain links TRBV19 with TRBJ1-6; possible D gene TRBD1, 5 bases. The germline gives CDR1 LNHDA, CDR2 SQIVND (reference sequence). The V end was cut by 3 bases, the J end by 1 base, with 13 bases between. The CDR3 extends over 17 amino acids.

The chain combines TRBV30 with TRBJ1-2, with a tentative D call TRBD1 (5 bases). V was shortened by 2 bases and J by 2 bases, with 15 bases between the two germline ends. CDR3 length: 15 residues. From germline, CDR1 is GTSNPN and CDR2 SVGIG (reference sequence). The CDR3 coding sequence is TGTGCCTGGAGTTCCCCGACAGCTATAAACTATGGCTACACCTTC. Translated, it gives CAWSSPTAINYGYTF. The entire variable domain, with the rest obtained from reference TRBV30 and TRBJ1-2, is as follows: SQTIHQWPATLVQPVGSPLSLECTVEGTSNPNLYWYRQAAGRGLQLLFYSVGIGQISSEVPQNLSASRPQDRQFILSSKKLLLSDSGFYLCAWSSPTAINYGYTFGSGTRLTVV.

Here the CDR3 reads CASSKRDPLYCTDTQYF. Here the CDR3 DNA reads TGTGCCAGCAGCAAAAGGGACCCTTTGTATTGCACAGATACGCAGTATTTT. The V and J genes are TRBV21-1 and TRBJ2-3. TRBV21-1 is tagged as a pseudogene. The CDR3 totals 17 residues.

The J gene is TRBJ1-5, the V gene TRBV19, with 7 bases aligning to TRBD1. The CDR3 has 14 residues. V shed 5 bases, J shed 6 bases, and the junction held 7 bases outside the gene matches. Germline assignment: CDR1 LNHDA and CDR2 SQIVND (reference sequence). CDR3 in DNA: TGTGCCAGTAGTGAGGGGGCGCGAGGTCAGCCCCAGCATTTT. This codes for CASSEGARGQPQHF.

In its sample, this clone was seen a few times. This sequence joins TRBV6-6 and TRBJ2-7, with no clear D. Trimming left V 7 bases short and J 4 bases short, with 14 bases between. In germline, CDR1 is MNHNY, CDR2 SVGAGI (reference sequence). This CDR3 is 13 amino acids long. Here the CDR3 DNA reads TGTGCCAGCACCCCCTGGGCACCTTACGAGCAGTACTTC. Translation: CASTPWAPYEQYF.

This chain connects TRBV11-3 to TRBJ2-2; D is possibly TRBD1 (6 bases). The V end lost 2 bases, the J end lost 9 bases, and 13 bases lay between the germline ends. CDR1 SGHNT and CDR2 YENEEA come from the germline V gene. The CDR3 length is 14 residues. For the CDR3, the DNA is TGTGCCAGCAGCTTACAGGGGACCTTCAGGGAGCTGTTTTTT. Its translation is CASSLQGTFRELFF.

The J gene is TRBJ2-1, the V gene TRBV7-9; possibly TRBD2 for D (6 bases). V dropped 5 bases and J dropped 4 bases, with 12 bases sitting between them. The CDR3 spans 14 residues. Germline loops: CDR1 SEHNR, CDR2 FQNEAQ (reference sequence). The CDR3, as DNA: TGTGCCAGCAGCCCGGGACTGGGGTACAATGAGCAGTTCTTC. Translated, it gives CASSPGLGYNEQFF.

The V call is TRBV5-1, the J call TRBJ1-6; D is unclear. The CDR3 sequence is 14 residues long. V gave up 2 bases and J gave up 8 bases, with 11 bases separating them. Germline V gene lookup returns CDR1 SGHRS and CDR2 YFSETQ. The CDR3 DNA reads TGCGCCAGCAGCTTCGAAACTCAGGATTCACCCCTCCACTTT. Translating gives CASSFETQDSPLHF.

The chain recombines TRBV2 with TRBJ2-3, with D possibly TRBD2 on 5 matching bases. Germline assignment: CDR1 SNHLY and CDR2 FYNNEI. The CDR3 loop spans 16 amino acids. The V end lost 1 base, the J end lost 0 bases, and 11 bases lay between the germline ends. In DNA form, the CDR3 reads TGTGCCAGCAGTGAAGGTTTGGGCGGGAGCACAGATACGCAGTATTTT. This sequence encodes CASSEGLGGSTDTQYF.

This clone was counted once. The chain is built from TRBV29-1 and TRBJ1-5, with D perhaps matching TRBD1 (6 bases). CDR1 is SQVTM, CDR2 ANQGSEA, per germline. V gave up 4 bases and J gave up 5 bases, with 9 bases separating them. This CDR3 comprises 12 residues. The CDR3, as DNA: TGCAGCGTTGGACAGGTGGATCAGCCCCAGCATTTT. Its protein product is CSVGQVDQPQHF.

The gene calls are TRBV10-1 and TRBJ1-3; D is unresolved. The ends were cut back, 4 bases at V and 0 bases at J, with 4 bases in the middle. The CDR3 is 13 amino acids. Germline assignment: CDR1 WNHNN and CDR2 SYGVQD (reference sequence). CDR3 loop: CASSGGSGNTIYF. The CDR3 DNA sequence: TGCGCCAGCAGTGGGGGCTCTGGAAACACCATATATTTT.

The V gene is TRBV5-8, the J gene TRBJ2-7; tentatively, D is TRBD1 (6 bases). Trimming stripped 0 bases from V and 2 bases from J, with 9 bases between. The V gene's germline CDR1 is SGHTS and CDR2 YDEGEE. This CDR3 spans 14 amino acids. In DNA form, the CDR3 reads TGTGCCAGCAGCTTGGCCACAGGGACCTACGAGCAGTACTTC. It yields the protein CASSLATGTYEQYF.

This rearrangement joins TRBV3-1 (or the pseudogene TRBV3-2) to TRBJ1-3, with no clear D. Trimming took off 3 bases at V and 2 bases at J, with 8 bases between the two ends. The CDR3 covers 14 residues. Germline assignment: CDR1 LGHDT and CDR2 YNNKEL (reference sequence). CDR3 coding DNA: TGTGCCAGCAGCCAGGCCGGGGCTGGAAACACCATATATTTT. It is translated as CASSQAGAGNTIYF.

The V call is TRBV5-5, the J call TRBJ2-7, with 10 nucleotides matching TRBD2. Germline V CDR1 and CDR2: SGHKS, YYEKEE (reference sequence). This CDR3 comprises 16 residues. V lost 5 bases and J lost 0; bases outside the gene matches: 8. CDR3 nucleotides: TGTGCCAGCAGGACCACTAGCGGGACTAGCTCCTACGAGCAGTACTTC. This gives the protein CASRTTSGTSSYEQYF.

V usage is TRBV7-2 and J usage is TRBJ1-3, with a tentative D call TRBD1 (6 bases). This CDR3 spans 14 amino acids. Looked up from germline, CDR1 is SGHTA and CDR2 is FQGNSA. Deletions cut 5 bases from V and 9 bases from J, with 17 bases between. CDR3 sequence reads: CASSHGGGFGTIYF. CDR3 bases: TGTGCCAGCAGCCACGGAGGGGGGTTTGGCACCATATATTTT.

This chain links TRBV12-3 or TRBV12-4 with TRBJ1-1; D uncertain. Trimming took 5 bases from V and 8 from J, leaving 15 bases between them. This CDR3 is built from 13 residues. CDR3 DNA sequence: TGTGCCAGCAGTCTAGTGGGGAATATCGAAGCTTTCTTT. Translating gives CASSLVGNIEAFF.

The rearrangement links TRBV19 to TRBJ2-2; D might be TRBD1 (5 bases). Germline CDR1 and CDR2: LNHDA and SQIVND (reference sequence). The CDR3 has 14 residues. The ends were cut back, 4 bases at V and 3 bases at J, with 9 bases in the middle. CDR3 in DNA: TGTGCCAGTAGTACTGACAGTTACACCGGGGAGCTGTTTTTT. This encodes CASSTDSYTGELFF.

The chain has TRBV7-3 and TRBJ1-1; D not resolved. Germline CDR1 SGHTA, CDR2 FQGTGA. The CDR3 is made up of 12 amino acids. Deletions cut 3 bases from V and 7 bases from J, with 9 bases between. The CDR3 DNA reads TGTGCCAGCAGCTTTCAAGGAGGTGAAGCTTTCTTT. Translated, it gives CASSFQGGEAFF.

This clone was counted a single time. The chain links TRBV27 to TRBJ2-3; TRBD2 matches 10 bases. The germline gives CDR1 MNHEY, CDR2 SMNVEV (reference sequence). This CDR3 has 17 residues. The junction had 11 bases not matched to a gene; V was cut back by 2 bases and J by 6 bases. In nucleotides, the CDR3 is TGTGCCAGCAGTTTAGCCCCAGCGGGAGGGCCTGGGGATACGCAGTATTTT. Amino acids: CASSLAPAGGPGDTQYF.